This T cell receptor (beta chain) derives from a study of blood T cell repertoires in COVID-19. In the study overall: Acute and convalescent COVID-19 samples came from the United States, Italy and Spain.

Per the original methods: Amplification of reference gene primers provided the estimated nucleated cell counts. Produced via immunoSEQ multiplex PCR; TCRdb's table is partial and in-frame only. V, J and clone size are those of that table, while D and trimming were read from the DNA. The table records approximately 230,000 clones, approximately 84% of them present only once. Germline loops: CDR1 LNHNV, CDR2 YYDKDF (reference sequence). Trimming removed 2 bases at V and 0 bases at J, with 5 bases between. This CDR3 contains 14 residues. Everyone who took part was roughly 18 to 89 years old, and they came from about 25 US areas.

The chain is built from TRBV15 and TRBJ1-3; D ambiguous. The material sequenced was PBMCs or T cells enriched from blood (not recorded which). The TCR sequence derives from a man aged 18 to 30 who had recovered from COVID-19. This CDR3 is CATSRPSSGNTIYF. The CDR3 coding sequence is TGTGCCACCAGCAGACCGAGCTCTGGAAACACCATATATTTT. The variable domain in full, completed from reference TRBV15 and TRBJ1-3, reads DAMVIQNPRYQVTQFGKPVTLSCSQTLNHNVMYWYQQKSSQAPKLLFHYYDKDFNNEADTPDNFQSRRPNTSFCFLDIRSPGLGDTAMYLCATSRPSSGNTIYFGEGSWLTVV.